The rows below give T cell receptor beta chains drawn from one sample of a study of beta chain features in type 1 diabetes. Using immunoSEQ multiplex PCR, the repertoire was profiled, and TCRdb retains in-frame clones only, with some absent. The sample shows roughly 400,000 clones, approximately 15% of them seen only once. Sequenced input: naive CD4+ T cells from blood. Receptors originate from a woman aged 18-29 years in good health. The CDR3 runs from the conserved cysteine through the conserved F or W. D genes are given only for firm matches. The size entry is marked missing in some rows and otherwise reads once, few, many or a size class.

j_call v_call clone_size d_call cdr3_aa cdr3_nt
TRBJ2-5 TRBV5-4 few - CASSLELQVQSETQYF TGTGCCAGCAGCTTGGAGTTACAGGTTCAGTCGGAGACCCAGTACTTC
TRBJ2-3 TRBV28 few TRBD1 CASSFRDRANTQYF TGTGCCAGCAGTTTCCGGGACAGGGCAAATACGCAGTATTTT
TRBJ2-7 TRBV5-1 few - CASSLDRTAYEQYF TGCGCCAGCAGCCTTGACAGGACCGCATACGAGCAGTACTTC
TRBJ2-1 TRBV1 few - CTSSQAWDIRANEQFF TGCACCAGCAGCCAAGCTTGGGACATCCGGGCCAATGAGCAGTTCTTC
TRBJ1-1 TRBV6-5 - TRBD1 CASRGPTGRAFF TGTGCCAGCAGGGGCCCGACAGGGAGAGCTTTCTTT
TRBJ2-1 TRBV29-1 few - CSVALRGSYNEQFF TGCAGCGTTGCGTTGCGTGGCTCCTACAATGAGCAGTTCTTC
TRBJ2-1 TRBV5-1 - - CASSLLAVSKNEQFF TGCGCCAGCAGCTTGTTGGCGGTATCAAAAAATGAGCAGTTCTTC
TRBJ2-7 TRBV9 few TRBD2 CASSVGGLAGLNSYEQYF TGTGCCAGCAGCGTAGGGGGACTAGCGGGATTAAACTCCTACGAGCAGTACTTC
TRBJ2-1 TRBV20-1 few - CSEQVINEQFF TGCAGTGAGCAGGTGATCAATGAGCAGTTCTTC
TRBJ2-2 TRBV19 - - CASSMRGSTGELFF TGTGCCAGTAGTATGAGGGGGAGCACCGGGGAGCTGTTTTTT
TRBJ2-3 TRBV7-2 few - CASRYSGRTSTDTQYF TGTGCCAGCAGATATAGCGGAAGAACTAGCACAGATACGCAGTATTTT
TRBJ1-2 TRBV30 - TRBD1 CAWSGQAGSGYTF TGTGCCTGGAGCGGACAGGCCGGGAGTGGCTACACCTTC
TRBJ2-1 TRBV19 - TRBD2 CASSPLAGVRDEQFF TGTGCCAGTAGTCCCTTAGCGGGAGTACGAGATGAGCAGTTCTTC
TRBJ1-2 TRBV20-1 - - CSAQGFYGYTF TGCAGTGCTCAGGGGTTCTATGGCTACACCTTC
TRBJ2-3 TRBV7-9 few - CASSPLGGTADTQYF TGTGCCAGCAGCCCCCTAGGGGGAACAGCAGATACGCAGTATTTT
TRBJ1-4 TRBV7-2 few - CASSYGGSEKLFF TGTGCCAGCAGCTATGGGGGGAGTGAAAAACTGTTTTTT
TRBJ2-7 TRBV28 few TRBD2 CASGTSRSYEQYF TGTGCCAGCGGGACTAGCCGTTCCTACGAGCAGTACTTC
TRBJ2-1 TRBV5-1 few TRBD2 CASSLGLADYNEQFF TGCGCCAGCAGCCTAGGACTAGCGGACTACAATGAGCAGTTCTTC
TRBJ1-5 TRBV5-5 - TRBD1 CASSSRRQGWDNQPQHF TGTGCCAGCAGCTCTCGGAGACAGGGTTGGGACAATCAGCCCCAGCATTTT
TRBJ2-7 TRBV7-9 few TRBD2 CASSQRELNEQYF TGTGCCAGCAGTCAGCGGGAACTTAACGAGCAGTACTTC
TRBJ2-7 TRBV6-1 few - CASSEARTVLEQYF TGTGCCAGCAGTGAAGCGCGGACTGTACTGGAGCAGTACTTC
TRBJ2-3 TRBV29-1 few TRBD2 CSVEGRSSGRDTQYF TGCAGCGTTGAAGGGAGGTCTAGCGGTCGAGATACGCAGTATTTT